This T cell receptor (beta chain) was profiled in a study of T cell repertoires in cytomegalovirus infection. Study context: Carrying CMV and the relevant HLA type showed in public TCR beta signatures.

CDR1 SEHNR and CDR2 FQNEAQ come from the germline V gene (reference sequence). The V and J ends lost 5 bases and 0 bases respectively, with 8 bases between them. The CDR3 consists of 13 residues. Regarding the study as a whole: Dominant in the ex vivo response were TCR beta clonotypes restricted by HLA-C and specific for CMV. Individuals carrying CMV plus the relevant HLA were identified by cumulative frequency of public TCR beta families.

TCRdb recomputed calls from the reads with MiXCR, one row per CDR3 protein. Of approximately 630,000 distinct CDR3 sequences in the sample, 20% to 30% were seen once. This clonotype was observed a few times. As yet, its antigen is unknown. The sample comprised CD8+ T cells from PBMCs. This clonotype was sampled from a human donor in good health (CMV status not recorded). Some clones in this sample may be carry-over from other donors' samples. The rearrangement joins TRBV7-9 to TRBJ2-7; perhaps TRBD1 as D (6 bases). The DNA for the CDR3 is TGTGCCAGCAGCCGGACAGACTCCTACGAGCAGTACTTC. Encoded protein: CASSRTDSYEQYF. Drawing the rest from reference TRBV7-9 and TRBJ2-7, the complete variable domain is DTGVSQNPRHKITKRGQNVTFRCDPISEHNRLYWYRQTLGQGPEFLTYFQNEAQLEKSRLLSDRFSAERPKGSFSTLEIQRTEQGDSAMYLCASSRTDSYEQYFGPGTRLTVT.